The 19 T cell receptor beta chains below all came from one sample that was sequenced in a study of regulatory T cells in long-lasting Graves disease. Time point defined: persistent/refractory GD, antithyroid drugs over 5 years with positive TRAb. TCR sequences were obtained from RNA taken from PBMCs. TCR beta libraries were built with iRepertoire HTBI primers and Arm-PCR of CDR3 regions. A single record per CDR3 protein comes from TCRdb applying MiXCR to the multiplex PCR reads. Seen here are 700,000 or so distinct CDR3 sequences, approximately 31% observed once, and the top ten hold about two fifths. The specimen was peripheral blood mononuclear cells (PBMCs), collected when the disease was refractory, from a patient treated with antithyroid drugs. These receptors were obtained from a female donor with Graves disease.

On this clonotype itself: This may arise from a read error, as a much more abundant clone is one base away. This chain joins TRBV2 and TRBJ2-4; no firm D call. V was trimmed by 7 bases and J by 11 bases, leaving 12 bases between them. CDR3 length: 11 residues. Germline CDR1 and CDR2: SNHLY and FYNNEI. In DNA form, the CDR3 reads TGTGCCAGCAATGTGGGCTACTTTCAGTACTTC. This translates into CASNVGYFQYF.

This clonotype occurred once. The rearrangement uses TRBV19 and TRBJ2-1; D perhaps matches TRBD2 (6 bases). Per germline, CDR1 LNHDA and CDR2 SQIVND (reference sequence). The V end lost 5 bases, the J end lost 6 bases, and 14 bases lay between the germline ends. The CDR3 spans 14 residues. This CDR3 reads CASSLRLGFNEQFF. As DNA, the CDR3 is TGTGCCAGTAGTCTACGACTAGGTTTCAATGAGCAGTTCTTC.

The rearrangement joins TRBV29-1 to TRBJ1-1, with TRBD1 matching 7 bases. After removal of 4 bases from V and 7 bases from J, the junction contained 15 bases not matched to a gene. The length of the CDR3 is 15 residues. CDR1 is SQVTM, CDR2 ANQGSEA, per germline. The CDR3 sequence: CSVGSGGRGSGEAFF. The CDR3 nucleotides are TGCAGCGTTGGAAGCGGTGGCAGGGGGTCTGGTGAAGCTTTCTTT.

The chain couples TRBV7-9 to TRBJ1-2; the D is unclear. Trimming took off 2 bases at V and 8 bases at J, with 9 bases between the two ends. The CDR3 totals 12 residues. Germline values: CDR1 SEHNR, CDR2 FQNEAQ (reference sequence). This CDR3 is CASSLFEGGYTF. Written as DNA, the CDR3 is TGTGCCAGCAGCTTATTTGAGGGCGGCTACACCTTC.

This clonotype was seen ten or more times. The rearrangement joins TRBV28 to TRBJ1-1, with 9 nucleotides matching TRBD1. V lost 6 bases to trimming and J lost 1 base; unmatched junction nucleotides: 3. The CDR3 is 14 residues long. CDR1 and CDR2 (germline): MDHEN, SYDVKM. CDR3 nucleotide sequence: TGTGCCAGCAGGACGGACAGGGGGAACACTGAAGCTTTCTTT. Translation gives CASRTDRGNTEAFF.

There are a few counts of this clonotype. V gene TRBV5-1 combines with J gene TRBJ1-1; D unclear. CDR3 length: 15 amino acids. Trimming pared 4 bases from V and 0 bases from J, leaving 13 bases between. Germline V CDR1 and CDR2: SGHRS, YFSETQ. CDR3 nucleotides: TGCGCCAGCAGCCTATCCTGGACGGTGAACACTGAAGCTTTCTTT. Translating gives CASSLSWTVNTEAFF. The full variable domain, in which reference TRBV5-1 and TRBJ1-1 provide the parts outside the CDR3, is KAGVTQTPRYLIKTRGQQVTLSCSPISGHRSVSWYQQTPGQGLQFLFEYFSETQRNKGNFPGRFSGRQFSNSRSEMNVSTLELGDSALYLCASSLSWTVNTEAFFGQGTRLTVV.

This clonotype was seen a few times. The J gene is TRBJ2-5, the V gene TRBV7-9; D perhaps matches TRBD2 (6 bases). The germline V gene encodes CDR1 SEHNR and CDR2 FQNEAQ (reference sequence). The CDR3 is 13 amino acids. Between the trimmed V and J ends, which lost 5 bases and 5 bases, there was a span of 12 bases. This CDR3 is CASSSLGGETQYF. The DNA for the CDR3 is TGTGCCAGCAGCAGTCTAGGAGGGGAGACCCAGTACTTC.

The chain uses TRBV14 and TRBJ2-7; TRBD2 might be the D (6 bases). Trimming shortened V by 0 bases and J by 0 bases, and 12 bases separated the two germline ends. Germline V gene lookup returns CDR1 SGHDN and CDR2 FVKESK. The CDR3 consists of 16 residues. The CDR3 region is CASSQDPGTASYEQYF. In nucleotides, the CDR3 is TGTGCCAGCAGCCAAGACCCCGGGACTGCCTCCTACGAGCAGTACTTC.

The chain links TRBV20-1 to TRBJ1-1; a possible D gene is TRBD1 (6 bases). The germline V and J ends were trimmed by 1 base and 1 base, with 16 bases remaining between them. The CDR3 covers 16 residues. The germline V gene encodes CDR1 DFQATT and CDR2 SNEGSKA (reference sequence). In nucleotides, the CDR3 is TGCAGTGCTAGAGGACAGGCGGGGGTAGGGAACACTGAAGCTTTCTTT. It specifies CSARGQAGVGNTEAFF.

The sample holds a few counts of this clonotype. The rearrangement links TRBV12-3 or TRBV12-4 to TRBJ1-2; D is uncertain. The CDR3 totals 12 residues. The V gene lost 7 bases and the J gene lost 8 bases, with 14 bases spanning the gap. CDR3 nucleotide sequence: TGTGCCAGCACCCCGGACCTGGGGGGCTACACCTTC. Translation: CASTPDLGGYTF.

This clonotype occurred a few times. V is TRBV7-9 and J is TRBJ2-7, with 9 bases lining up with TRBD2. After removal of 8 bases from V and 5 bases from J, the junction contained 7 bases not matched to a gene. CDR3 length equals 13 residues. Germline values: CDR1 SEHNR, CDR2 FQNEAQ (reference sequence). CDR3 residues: CASGQAGGHEQYF. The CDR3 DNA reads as TGTGCCAGCGGCCAAGCGGGAGGCCACGAGCAGTACTTC.

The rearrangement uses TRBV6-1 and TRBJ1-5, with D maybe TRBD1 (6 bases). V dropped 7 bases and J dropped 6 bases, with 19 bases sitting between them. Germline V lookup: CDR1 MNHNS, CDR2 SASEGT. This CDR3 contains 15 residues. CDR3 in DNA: TGTGCCAGCAAAGGATTTGGGGGGGCCGGTCAGCCCCAGCATTTT. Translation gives CASKGFGGAGQPQHF.

CDR3 sequence (DNA): TGTGCCAGCAGTCCTGGAGGGACAGGGGCAATCTCGTCAAATAGCAATCAGCCCCAGCATTTT. Translating it yields CASSPGGTGAISSNSNQPQHF. The chain employs TRBV12-3 or TRBV12-4 and TRBJ1-5, with 10 positions matching TRBD1. V was clipped by 5 bases and J by 0 bases; unmatched bases: 19. The CDR3 runs to 21 residues.

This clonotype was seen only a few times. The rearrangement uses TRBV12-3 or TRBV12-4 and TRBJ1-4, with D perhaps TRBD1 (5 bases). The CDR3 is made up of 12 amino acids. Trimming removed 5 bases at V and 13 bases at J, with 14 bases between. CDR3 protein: CASSPLGGTLFF. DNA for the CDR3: TGTGCCAGCAGTCCCCTGGGGGGGACACTGTTTTTT.

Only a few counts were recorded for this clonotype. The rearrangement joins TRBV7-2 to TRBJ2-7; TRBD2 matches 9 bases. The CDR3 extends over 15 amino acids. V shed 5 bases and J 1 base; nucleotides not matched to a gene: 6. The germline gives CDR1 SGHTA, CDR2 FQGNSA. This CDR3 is CASSPAGLASYEQYF. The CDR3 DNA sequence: TGTGCCAGCAGCCCCGCGGGACTAGCATCCTACGAGCAGTACTTC.

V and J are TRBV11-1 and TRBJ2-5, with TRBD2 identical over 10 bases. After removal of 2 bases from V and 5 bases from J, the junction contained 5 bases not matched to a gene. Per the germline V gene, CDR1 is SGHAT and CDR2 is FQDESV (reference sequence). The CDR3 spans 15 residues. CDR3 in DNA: TGTGCCAGCAGCTTACGGCTAGCGGGAGTGGAGACCCAGTACTTC. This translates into CASSLRLAGVETQYF.

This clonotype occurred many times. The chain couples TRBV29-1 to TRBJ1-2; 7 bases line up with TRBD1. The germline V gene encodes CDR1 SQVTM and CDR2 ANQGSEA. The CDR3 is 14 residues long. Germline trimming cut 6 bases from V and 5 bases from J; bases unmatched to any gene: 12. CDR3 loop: CSVGAGGGTYGYTF. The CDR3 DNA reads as TGCAGCGTGGGTGCAGGGGGTGGCACTTATGGCTACACCTTC.

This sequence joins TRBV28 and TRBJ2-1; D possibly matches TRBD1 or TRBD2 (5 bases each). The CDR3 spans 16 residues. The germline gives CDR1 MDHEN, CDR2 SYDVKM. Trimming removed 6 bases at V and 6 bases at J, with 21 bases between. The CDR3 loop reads CASRNPRQPGVNEQFF. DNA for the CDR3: TGTGCCAGCAGAAACCCAAGACAGCCCGGGGTCAATGAGCAGTTCTTC.

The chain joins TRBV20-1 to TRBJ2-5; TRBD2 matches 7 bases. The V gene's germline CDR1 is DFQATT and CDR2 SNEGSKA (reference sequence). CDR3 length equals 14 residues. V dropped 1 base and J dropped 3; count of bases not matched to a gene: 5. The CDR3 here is CSARVGGSKETQYF. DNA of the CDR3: TGCAGTGCTAGAGTTGGCGGGAGTAAAGAGACCCAGTACTTC.